This TCR beta chain was found in a study of blood T cell repertoires in COVID-19. Original processing methods: Estimation of nucleated cell counts relied on the amplification of reference gene primers. Data came from immunoSEQ multiplex PCR; TCRdb stores just in-frame clones and leaves some out. That table is the source of V, J and clone size, and D and trimming were worked out from the DNA. The sample has 35,000 to 40,000 clones; about 85% are singletons. Looked up from germline, CDR1 is SGDLS and CDR2 is YYNGEE. Trimming left V 4 bases short and J 6 bases short, with 16 bases between. The CDR3 runs 14 residues.

The sequenced sample was peripheral blood. The J gene is TRBJ1-2, the V gene TRBV9; D may be TRBD1 (6 bases). The sequence derives from a man in his fifties or sixties with active COVID-19. The CDR3 nucleotides are TGTGCCAGCAGCCATAGAACAGGGCTGGATGGCTACACCTTC. The encoded protein is CASSHRTGLDGYTF.